Listed below are T cell receptor beta chains from one sample, sequenced in a study of Ad26.COV2.S vaccination and SARS-CoV-2 variants. Generated by immunoSEQ multiplex PCR, the TCRdb table keeps only in-frame clones and is missing some. The sample lists about 440,000 clones; less than 95% were seen once. The source material was peripheral blood, sampled in a trial of Ad26.COV2.S vaccine versus placebo. The origin of the receptors is a person between 18 and 65 years old who received the Ad26.COV2.S COVID-19 vaccine or a placebo. The CDR3 runs from the conserved cysteine through the conserved F or W. A D gene is named only where the DNA matches it firmly. Rows give clone size only sometimes, using once, few, many, or a class for an expanded clone.

J	size	D	length	V	CDR3	DNA
TRBJ2-1	-	-	16	TRBV10-3	CAISEFRDRGYNEQFF	TGTGCCATCAGTGAGTTCCGGGACCGAGGGTACAATGAGCAGTTCTTC
TRBJ1-2	-	TRBD1	14	TRBV24-1	CATSDVDRGYGYTF	TGTGCCACCAGTGATGTGGACAGGGGCTATGGCTACACCTTC
TRBJ2-5	-	TRBD2	15	TRBV27	CASSSLAGVRETQYF	TGTGCCAGCAGTTCCCTAGCGGGGGTTAGAGAGACCCAGTACTTC
TRBJ2-1	-	-	18	TRBV5-1	CASSLLISADQSYNEQFF	TGCGCCAGCAGCTTGTTGATCTCAGCGGACCAATCCTACAATGAGCAGTTCTTC
TRBJ1-3	-	-	14	TRBV2	CASSAGSSGNTIYF	TGTGCCAGCAGTGCAGGAAGCTCTGGAAACACCATATATTTT
TRBJ2-1	-	TRBD1	14	TRBV6-5	CASSSQGARNEQFF	TGTGCCAGCAGTAGCCAGGGGGCCAGGAATGAGCAGTTCTTC
TRBJ1-1	-	-	18	TRBV18	CASSPTQGSRVLNTEAFF	TGTGCCAGCTCACCAACCCAAGGGTCGAGAGTTTTGAACACTGAAGCTTTCTTT
TRBJ2-6	once	-	17	TRBV5-1	CASSLGAPRSGANVLTF	TGCGCCAGCAGCTTAGGTGCTCCCCGCTCTGGGGCCAACGTCCTGACTTTC
TRBJ2-7	-	TRBD2	16	TRBV28	CASSPAGTSGSKEQYF	TGTGCCAGCAGTCCGGCCGGGACTAGCGGGAGTAAGGAGCAGTACTTC
TRBJ1-3	-	-	16	TRBV13	CASRSSGHHSGNTIYF	TGTGCCAGCAGGTCCTCGGGACACCACTCTGGAAACACCATATATTTT